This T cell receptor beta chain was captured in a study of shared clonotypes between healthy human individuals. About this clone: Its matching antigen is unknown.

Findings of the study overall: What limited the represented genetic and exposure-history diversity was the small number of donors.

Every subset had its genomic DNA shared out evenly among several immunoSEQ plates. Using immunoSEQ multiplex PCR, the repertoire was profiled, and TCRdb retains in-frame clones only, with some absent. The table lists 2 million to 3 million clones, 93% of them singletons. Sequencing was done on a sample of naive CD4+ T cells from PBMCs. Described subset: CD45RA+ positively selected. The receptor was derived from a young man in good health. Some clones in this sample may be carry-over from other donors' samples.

Written as DNA, the CDR3 is TGTGCCAGCACCATGACAGGGGGCGCAGGGCCCCTCCACTTT. Its protein is CASTMTGGAGPLHF. V is TRBV6-6 and J is TRBJ1-6, with 10 bases lining up with TRBD1. Germline CDR1 MNHNY, CDR2 SVGAGI (reference sequence). V was clipped by 7 bases and J by 13 bases; unmatched bases: 10. CDR3 length equals 14 residues.